The source of this T cell receptor beta chain is a study of beta chain features in type 1 diabetes. Whole-study findings and limits: Small HLA sub-analyses could not settle whether HLA shapes TCRB rearrangement.

Purity of each sorted population was above 98%. The germline gives CDR1 SGHRS, CDR2 YFSETQ. The CDR3 spans 15 residues. V was shortened by 7 bases and J by 2 bases, with 17 bases between the two germline ends. This clone was observed a few times. Its antigen is unknown. Sequencing targeted expressed TCRB transcripts, as all isolated RNA had been reverse transcribed. The average for stem cell-like memory T cell samples was about 1.01 million reads. The protocol was immunoSEQ multiplex PCR, while the TCRdb copy is restricted to in-frame clones and leaves out a portion. Among tens of thousands of clones listed, around a third were seen once.

This TCR was sampled from a woman under 30 in good health. Input material: stem cell memory CD4+ T cells from blood. The rearrangement joins TRBV5-1 to TRBJ2-3, with D unclear. This chain's CDR3 is CASDLSGSYTDTQYF. DNA of the CDR3: TGCGCCAGCGACCTATCCGGGTCCTACACAGATACGCAGTATTTT.